What follows are 32 T cell receptor beta chains derived from one specimen sequenced in a study of a mutant IDH1 vaccine in newly diagnosed glioma. The antigens of these receptors remain unknown. The method was immunoSEQ multiplex PCR; TCRdb's version includes in-frame clones alone and lacks a portion of them. This table holds around 30,000 clones, over 75% found once. Time point indicated: week 35, safety follow-up. Each dose delivered 300 ug of mutant IDH1 20-mer peptide subcutaneously with imiquimod. The specimen comprised PBMCs, sampled from a glioma patient whose treatment included an IDH1 peptide vaccine. These receptors came from a man between 35 and 55 years old with glioma. Some clones in this sample may be carry-over from other donors' samples.

The rearrangement joins TRBV2 to TRBJ1-1; D is possibly TRBD1 (6 bases). The CDR3 runs 15 residues. The germline V gene has CDR1 SNHLY and CDR2 FYNNEI. Trimming stripped 8 bases from V and 1 base from J, with 17 bases between. The CDR3 nucleotides read TGTGCCAGCGGTATGACAGGTCGCCGGAACACTGAAGCTTTCTTT. It is translated as CASGMTGRRNTEAFF.

This chain connects TRBV15 to TRBJ2-7; D not resolved. The CDR3 loop spans 13 amino acids. V gave up 0 bases and J gave up 6 bases, with 9 bases separating them. Germline V gene sequence: CDR1 LNHNV, CDR2 YYDKDF (reference sequence). CDR3 residues: CATSRDLGSEQYF. CDR3 nucleotides: TGTGCCACCAGCAGAGATCTGGGTTCCGAGCAGTACTTC.

CDR3 bases: TGTGCCAGCAGCCCTGGACAGGGGCTACGTGACACTGAAGCTTTCTTT. Translated, it gives CASSPGQGLRDTEAFF. The chain couples TRBV4-2 to TRBJ1-1; TRBD1 aligns across 9 bases. Germline loops: CDR1 LGHNA, CDR2 YNFKEQ. The J segment lost 3 bases and the V segment lost 4 bases, leaving 9 bases of the junction unmatched. This CDR3 is 16 amino acids long.

This clone was counted between two and nine times. The V and J genes are TRBV29-1 and TRBJ1-1; D unresolved. CDR3 length: 12 amino acids. The germline CDR1 and CDR2 sequences are SQVTM and ANQGSEA. V lost 4 bases and J lost 0, with 6 bases in between. CDR3 in amino acids: CSVGHLNTEAFF. The CDR3 nucleotides read TGCAGCGTTGGACACCTGAACACTGAAGCTTTCTTT.

The genes are TRBV5-1 and TRBJ1-5; TRBD1 matches 8 bases. Losses at the gene ends were 4 bases for V and 12 bases for J; bases not matched to a gene: 6. CDR3 length equals 12 residues. From germline, CDR1 is SGHRS and CDR2 YFSETQ. The CDR3 region is CASSGTTGDQHF. CDR3 coding DNA: TGCGCCAGCAGCGGAACGACAGGGGACCAGCATTTT. The variable domain in full, completed from reference TRBV5-1 and TRBJ1-5, reads KAGVTQTPRYLIKTRGQQVTLSCSPISGHRSVSWYQQTPGQGLQFLFEYFSETQRNKGNFPGRFSGRQFSNSRSEMNVSTLELGDSALYLCASSGTTGDQHFGDGTRLSIL.

The chain combines TRBV7-9 with TRBJ2-3; D is ambiguous. CDR1 SEHNR and CDR2 FQNEAQ come from the germline V gene (reference sequence). The length of the CDR3 is 12 residues. With 4 bases removed from V and 4 bases from J, the gap between germline ends came to 6 bases. The CDR3 region has the DNA TGTGCCAGCAGCTCCGGGTCAGATACGCAGTATTTT. This encodes CASSSGSDTQYF.

The genes are TRBV4-2 and TRBJ1-6; 7 nucleotides match TRBD1. There are 20 residues in the CDR3. Germline V gene data show CDR1 as LGHNA and CDR2 as YNFKEQ. V lost 0 bases to trimming and J lost 0 bases; unmatched junction nucleotides: 11. The CDR3 DNA sequence: TGTGCCAGCAGCCAAGATGACCGACAGGGCCTTAGCTCCTATAATTCACCCCTCCACTTT. Amino acid sequence: CASSQDDRQGLSSYNSPLHF.

In this sample, this clone turned up once. The rearrangement links TRBV7-2 to TRBJ1-1; 11 nucleotides line up with TRBD1. Per germline, CDR1 SGHTA and CDR2 FQGNSA. The CDR3 spans 17 residues. V lost 4 bases to trimming and J lost 0 bases; unmatched junction nucleotides: 7. For the CDR3, the DNA is TGTGCCAGCAGCTCCCGGGACAGGGGGGGGATGAACACTGAAGCTTTCTTT. Amino acid sequence: CASSSRDRGGMNTEAFF.

The V and J genes are TRBV19 and TRBJ2-5; possible D gene TRBD2, 6 bases. The germline gives CDR1 LNHDA, CDR2 SQIVND (reference sequence). The V end was cut by 3 bases, the J end by 5 bases, with 16 bases between. The CDR3 runs to 15 residues. CDR3 in DNA: TGTGCCAGTAGTATCGCCGATCGGGGGTTGGAGACCCAGTACTTC. Protein sequence: CASSIADRGLETQYF. The full variable domain, rest sourced from reference TRBV19 and TRBJ2-5, is DGGITQSPKYLFRKEGQNVTLSCEQNLNHDAMYWYRQDPGQGLRLIYYSQIVNDFQKGDIAEGYSVSREKKESFPLTVTSAQKNPTAFYLCASSIADRGLETQYFGPGTRLLVL.

This sequence joins TRBV4-3 and TRBJ1-6; D not certain. This CDR3 has 15 residues. Trimming took off 0 bases at V and 6 bases at J, with 9 bases between the two ends. Germline V gives CDR1 LGHNA, CDR2 YSLEER. CDR3 region: CASSQDRPLNSPLHF. CDR3 DNA: TGCGCCAGCAGCCAAGATCGGCCTCTTAATTCACCCCTCCACTTT.

The chain has TRBV27 and TRBJ2-1; D is possibly TRBD1 (6 bases). The length of the CDR3 is 13 residues. From germline, CDR1 is MNHEY and CDR2 SMNVEV (reference sequence). V shed 6 bases and J shed 3 bases, with 9 bases lying between them. The CDR3 DNA follows: TGTGCCAGCAGCCAGGGGTACTACAATGAGCAGTTCTTC. Its translation: CASSQGYYNEQFF.

The genes are TRBV2 and TRBJ2-2, with TRBD1 matching over 7 bases. There are 16 residues in the CDR3. Germline V gene data show CDR1 as SNHLY and CDR2 as FYNNEI. V gave up 3 bases and J gave up 3 bases; unmatched junction bases: 7. The CDR3, as DNA: TGTGCCAGCAGTGAGGGTCGGGACAGTGACACCGGGGAGCTGTTTTTT. Its protein is CASSEGRDSDTGELFF.

The chain recombines TRBV7-9 with TRBJ1-1; 9 nucleotides agree with TRBD1. The V gene end was trimmed by 1 base and the J gene end by 1 base; junction bases not matched to a gene: 4. Germline CDR1 reads SEHNR; CDR2 reads FQNEAQ (reference sequence). The CDR3 spans 16 residues. The DNA for the CDR3 is TGTGCCAGCAGCTTAGTGGGGACAGGGAGGAACACTGAAGCTTTCTTT. Translating it yields CASSLVGTGRNTEAFF. The full variable domain, its missing parts supplied by reference TRBV7-9 and TRBJ1-1, is DTGVSQNPRHKITKRGQNVTFRCDPISEHNRLYWYRQTLGQGPEFLTYFQNEAQLEKSRLLSDRFSAERPKGSFSTLEIQRTEQGDSAMYLCASSLVGTGRNTEAFFGQGTRLTVV.

The chain is built from TRBV7-2 and TRBJ1-5; weak D call: TRBD1 (6 bases). With 5 bases removed from V and 5 bases from J, the gap between germline ends came to 16 bases. Germline CDR1 SGHTA, CDR2 FQGNSA. CDR3 length: 15 residues. CDR3 bases: TGTGCCAGCAGCCCCGTCAGGGGTGGGGATCAGCCCCAGCATTTT. Its translation: CASSPVRGGDQPQHF. The entire variable domain, with the rest obtained from reference TRBV7-2 and TRBJ1-5, is as follows: GAGVSQSPSNKVTEKGKDVELRCDPISGHTALYWYRQSLGQGLEFLIYFQGNSAPDKSGLPSDRFSAERTGGSVSTLTIQRTQQEDSAVYLCASSPVRGGDQPQHFGDGTRLSIL.

This clone was seen once. The chain uses TRBV10-1 and TRBJ2-7, with D possibly matching TRBD2 (5 bases). This CDR3 region has 12 residues. Trimming pared 3 bases from V and 7 bases from J, leaving 10 bases between. The V gene's germline CDR1 is WNHNN and CDR2 SYGVQD (reference sequence). This CDR3 is CASSEHGGEQYF. The CDR3 DNA sequence: TGCGCCAGCAGTGAACATGGAGGTGAGCAGTACTTC.

The rearrangement uses TRBV30 and TRBJ2-3, with 13 positions matching TRBD2. CDR3 size: 15 residues. Losses at the gene ends were 3 bases for V and 8 bases for J; bases not matched to a gene: 8. The V gene's germline CDR1 is GTSNPN and CDR2 SVGIG (reference sequence). CDR3 amino acids: CAWRTSGGAPGTQYF. CDR3 sequence (DNA): TGTGCCTGGAGAACTAGCGGGGGGGCCCCTGGTACGCAGTATTTT.

There are a few counts of this clone. V gene TRBV4-2 combines with J gene TRBJ2-6; a possible D gene is TRBD2 (5 bases). This CDR3 spans 15 amino acids. The germline CDR1 and CDR2 sequences are LGHNA and YNFKEQ. The V gene lost 4 bases and the J gene lost 1 base, with 8 bases spanning the gap. The CDR3 sequence is CASSPRDSGANVLTF. CDR3 sequence (DNA): TGTGCCAGCAGCCCTCGGGATTCTGGGGCCAACGTCCTGACTTTC.

The rearrangement uses TRBV5-4 and TRBJ2-5, with TRBD2 matching over 7 bases. V trimming: 10 bases; J trimming: 1 base; junction bases outside the gene matches: 13. The CDR3 length is 15 residues. Germline CDR1 is SGHNT and CDR2 is YYREEE (reference sequence). This chain's CDR3 is CAGLYGRGSQETQYF. DNA for the CDR3: TGTGCCGGATTATATGGGCGGGGGAGCCAAGAGACCCAGTACTTC.

The table lists this clone with a few counts. This chain connects TRBV5-4 to TRBJ2-1, with 10 bases identical to TRBD1. Looked up from germline, CDR1 is SGHNT and CDR2 is YYREEE (reference sequence). The CDR3 has 18 amino acids. V lost 7 bases, J lost 0 bases, and 13 bases stayed unmatched. CDR3 DNA: TGTGCCAGCCTGACCGGGACAGGGGCCCCAAGCTCCTACAATGAGCAGTTCTTC. Translation: CASLTGTGAPSSYNEQFF.

V is TRBV2 and J is TRBJ1-1, with a possible D match to TRBD1 (5 bases). Germline lookup yields CDR1 SNHLY and CDR2 FYNNEI. The CDR3 extends over 14 amino acids. V lost 5 bases and J 4 bases, leaving 14 bases between the germline ends. The CDR3 bases are TGTGCCAGCAGTCCCGGGACCCTGGGCACTGAAGCTTTCTTT. Its protein is CASSPGTLGTEAFF. The full variable domain, completed using reference TRBV2 and TRBJ1-1, is EPEVTQTPSHQVTQMGQEVILRCVPISNHLYFYWYRQILGQKVEFLVSFYNNEISEKSEIFDDQFSVERPDGSNFTLKIRSTKLEDSAMYFCASSPGTLGTEAFFGQGTRLTVV.

The J gene is TRBJ1-2, the V gene TRBV7-8, with a weak D call TRBD1 (5 bases). The CDR3 runs 15 residues. V dropped 2 bases and J dropped 7 bases, with 17 bases sitting between them. Germline CDR1 reads SGHVS; CDR2 reads FQNEAQ. The CDR3 region has the DNA TGTGCCAGCAGCTTAAATTGGGAAGGGGCGGGTGGCTACACCTTC. Residues: CASSLNWEGAGGYTF.

This clone came up a few times. The V and J genes are TRBV6-5 and TRBJ1-1; no reliable D call. The CDR3 is 13 residues long. CDR1 MNHEY and CDR2 SVGAGI come from the germline V gene. Trimming removed 4 bases at V and 1 base at J, with 7 bases between. CDR3 nucleotide sequence: TGTGCCAGCAGTTTTAAGCCGAACACTGAAGCTTTCTTT. This translates into CASSFKPNTEAFF.

This sequence joins TRBV2 and TRBJ1-6; D possibly corresponds to TRBD1 (5 bases). V lost 4 bases and J 2 bases, leaving 9 bases between the germline ends. The CDR3 totals 15 residues. From germline, CDR1 is SNHLY and CDR2 FYNNEI. CDR3 loop: CASSGGSPYNSPLHF. The CDR3 bases are TGTGCCAGCAGTGGGGGGAGCCCCTATAATTCACCCCTCCACTTT.

V and J are TRBV19 and TRBJ1-2; D unclear. V lost 7 bases, J lost 4 bases, and 16 bases lay in between. The CDR3 has 14 residues. The germline V gene has CDR1 LNHDA and CDR2 SQIVND (reference sequence). The CDR3 protein is CASTPGRATYGYTF. DNA for the CDR3: TGTGCCAGTACCCCCGGTAGGGCCACCTATGGCTACACCTTC.

In this sample, this clone turned up once. The chain uses TRBV5-6 and TRBJ1-3, with D hard to call. V shed 4 bases and J shed 0 bases, with 8 bases lying between them. This CDR3 spans 14 amino acids. The germline gives CDR1 SGHDT, CDR2 YYEEEE. The CDR3 DNA is TGTGCCAGCAGCCCGTTCGACTCTGGAAACACCATATATTTT. It is translated as CASSPFDSGNTIYF.

The chain recombines TRBV27 with TRBJ1-4, with 9 bases matching TRBD1. The V gene end was trimmed by 5 bases and the J gene end by 0 bases; junction bases not matched to a gene: 7. This CDR3 is built from 17 residues. Germline V CDR1 and CDR2: MNHEY, SMNVEV (reference sequence). Written as DNA, the CDR3 is TGTGCCAGCAGTCCCGGACAGGGGAAACCAACTAATGAAAAACTGTTTTTT. It translates to CASSPGQGKPTNEKLFF. Supplemented by reference TRBV27 and TRBJ1-4, the full variable domain reads EAQVTQNPRYLITVTGKKLTVTCSQNMNHEYMSWYRQDPGLGLRQIYYSMNVEVTDKGDVPEGYKVSRKEKRNFPLILESPSPNQTSLYFCASSPGQGKPTNEKLFFGSGTQLSVL.

The rearrangement links TRBV5-6 to TRBJ1-1; no reliable D call. Trimming removed 0 bases at V and 1 base at J, with 4 bases between. Looked up from germline, CDR1 is SGHDT and CDR2 is YYEEEE. This CDR3 region has 13 residues. The CDR3 bases are TGTGCCAGCAGCTTGGACAGGAACACTGAAGCTTTCTTT. Its protein product is CASSLDRNTEAFF.

This rearrangement joins TRBV6-1 to TRBJ1-5; 8 bases line up with TRBD1. The V and J ends lost 4 bases and 4 bases, in that order; junction bases with no gene match: 9. CDR1 MNHNS and CDR2 SASEGT come from the germline V gene. The CDR3 extends over 16 amino acids. CDR3: CASSARTGSGNQPQHF. The CDR3 nucleotides read TGTGCCAGCAGTGCCCGGACAGGGTCGGGAAATCAGCCCCAGCATTTT.

This clone has a handful of counts. This rearrangement joins TRBV19 to TRBJ1-5; D is undetermined. Looked up from germline, CDR1 is LNHDA and CDR2 is SQIVND (reference sequence). This CDR3 region has 16 residues. V lost 5 bases and J lost 0, with 14 bases in between. CDR3 bases: TGTGCCAGTAGTGCACCAGGAGAGTATAGCAATCAGCCCCAGCATTTT. Translation: CASSAPGEYSNQPQHF.

The genes are TRBV7-2 and TRBJ2-2; D is perhaps TRBD2 (7 bases). Trimming shortened V by 5 bases and J by 4 bases, and 11 bases separated the two germline ends. The CDR3 runs 14 residues. Germline lookup yields CDR1 SGHTA and CDR2 FQGNSA. The CDR3 loop reads CASSPRGGTGELFF. As DNA, the CDR3 is TGTGCCAGCAGCCCTAGGGGGGGCACCGGGGAGCTGTTTTTT.

The genes are TRBV5-6 and TRBJ2-7; weak D call: TRBD2 (6 bases). The CDR3 sequence is 13 residues long. The V end lost 0 bases, the J end lost 5 bases, and 9 bases lay between the germline ends. Germline V gives CDR1 SGHDT, CDR2 YYEEEE. In DNA form, the CDR3 reads TGTGCCAGCAGCTTGGGAGGAGGGAACGAGCAGTACTTC. This translates into CASSLGGGNEQYF.

The CDR3 reads CASSQDFKGIEAFF. The CDR3 DNA follows: TGCGCCAGCAGCCAAGATTTTAAGGGGATTGAAGCTTTCTTT. The rearrangement uses TRBV4-1 and TRBJ1-1; D possibly corresponds to TRBD1 (5 bases). The CDR3 is 14 residues long. CDR1 and CDR2 (germline): MGHRA, YSYEKL. Trimming cost V 0 bases and J 7 bases, with 12 bases left between them.